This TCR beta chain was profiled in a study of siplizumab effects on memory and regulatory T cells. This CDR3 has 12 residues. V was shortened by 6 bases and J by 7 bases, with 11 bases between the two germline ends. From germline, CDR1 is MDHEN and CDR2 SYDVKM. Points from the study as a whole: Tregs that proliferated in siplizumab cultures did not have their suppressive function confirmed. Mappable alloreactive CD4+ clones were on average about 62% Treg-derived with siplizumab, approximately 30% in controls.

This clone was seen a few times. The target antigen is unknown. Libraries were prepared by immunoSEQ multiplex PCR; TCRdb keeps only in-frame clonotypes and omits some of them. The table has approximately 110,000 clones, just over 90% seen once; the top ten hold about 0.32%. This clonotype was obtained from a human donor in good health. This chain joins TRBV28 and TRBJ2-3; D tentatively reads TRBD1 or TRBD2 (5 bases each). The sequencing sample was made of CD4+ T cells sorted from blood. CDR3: CASSPEGHTQYF. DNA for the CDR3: TGTGCCAGCAGCCCCGAGGGGCATACGCAGTATTTT. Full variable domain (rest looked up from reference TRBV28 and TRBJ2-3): DVKVTQSSRYLVKRTGEKVFLECVQDMDHENMFWYRQDPGLGLRLIYFSYDVKMKEKGDIPEGYSVSREKKERFSLILESASTNQTSMYLCASSPEGHTQYFGPGTRLTVL.